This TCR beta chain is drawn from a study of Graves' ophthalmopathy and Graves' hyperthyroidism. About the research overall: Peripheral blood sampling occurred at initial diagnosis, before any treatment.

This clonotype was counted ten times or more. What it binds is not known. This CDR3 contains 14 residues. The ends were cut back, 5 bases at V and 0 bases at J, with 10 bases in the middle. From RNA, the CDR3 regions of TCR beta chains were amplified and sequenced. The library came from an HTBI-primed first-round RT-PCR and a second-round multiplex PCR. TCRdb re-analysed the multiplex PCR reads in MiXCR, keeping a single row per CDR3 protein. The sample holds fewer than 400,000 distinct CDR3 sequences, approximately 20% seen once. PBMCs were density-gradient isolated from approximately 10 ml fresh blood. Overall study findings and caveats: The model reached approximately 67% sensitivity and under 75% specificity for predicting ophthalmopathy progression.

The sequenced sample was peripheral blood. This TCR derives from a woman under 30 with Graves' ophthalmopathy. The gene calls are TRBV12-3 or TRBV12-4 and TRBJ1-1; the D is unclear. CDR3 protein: CASSRRTVNTEAFF. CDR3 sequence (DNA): TGTGCCAGCAGTCGCCGGACGGTGAACACTGAAGCTTTCTTT.